This T cell receptor (beta chain) was captured by sequencing in a study of blood T cell repertoires in COVID-19. Turning to the study itself: Material from acute and convalescent COVID-19 was sourced from the United States, Italy and Spain. PBMCs, B-cell-depleted T cells, or T cells were the source of the cDNA or gDNA that made up the material.

In the original processing: The authors estimated nucleated cell counts from reference gene primer amplification. The repertoire was sequenced with immunoSEQ multiplex PCR; TCRdb's copy has only in-frame clones and lacks some. V, J and clone size are those of that table, while D and trimming were read from the DNA. The sample includes some 95,000 clones, approximately 86% of them seen just once. Trimming at V came to 1 base and at J to 4 bases, leaving 11 bases not matched to a gene. Germline V gene data show CDR1 as LGHDT and CDR2 as YNNKEL (reference sequence). This CDR3 region has 18 residues. The source of this sequence is a man older than 75 with active or convalescent COVID-19. The sequencing sample was made of peripheral blood. The chain employs TRBV3-1 (or the pseudogene TRBV3-2) and TRBJ2-7; 12 bases match TRBD2. The CDR3 DNA reads as TGTGCCAGCAGCCAAGGAGAGAGAAGACTAGCGGGAGTTTACGAGCAGTACTTC. Amino acids: CASSQGERRLAGVYEQYF.